One and the same sample provided the 13 T cell receptor beta chains below, sequenced in a study of beta chain features in type 1 diabetes. Reverse transcribing all isolated RNA meant expressed TCRB transcripts were sequenced. Assay used: immunoSEQ multiplex PCR; TCRdb lists only in-frame clones, some missing. Among some 400,000 clones listed, about 16% were seen once. The sequencing input was naive CD4+ T cells from blood. These receptors all come from a woman between 18 and 29 years old in good health.

This clone was seen only a few times. The V gene is TRBV7-3, the J gene TRBJ2-1; 7 bases align to TRBD2. The V gene end was trimmed by 5 bases and the J gene end by 7 bases; junction bases not matched to a gene: 14. CDR1 and CDR2 from the germline V gene are SGHTA and FQGTGA. This CDR3 is 16 amino acids long. The CDR3 sequence: CASSPSGNSGLNEQFF. CDR3 coding DNA: TGTGCCAGCAGCCCCAGCGGGAATAGCGGGCTTAATGAGCAGTTCTTC.

This clone was detected a few times. The chain combines TRBV4-2 with TRBJ2-7; TRBD2 agrees at 9 bases. V was pared by 3 bases and J by 2 bases, with 8 bases of the junction left unmatched. This CDR3 contains 16 residues. Germline-derived CDR1 and CDR2 are LGHNA and YNFKEQ. The CDR3 region has the DNA TGTGCCAGCAGCCAGTCAGCGGGAGGCCCTACCTACGAGCAGTACTTC. This translates into CASSQSAGGPTYEQYF.

The chain carries TRBV28 and TRBJ2-2; tentatively, D is TRBD2 (5 bases). Per the germline V gene, CDR1 is MDHEN and CDR2 is SYDVKM. This CDR3 spans 16 amino acids. V lost 2 bases, J lost 1 base, and 11 bases lay in between. CDR3 loop: CASSLSSSGNTGELFF. The CDR3 nucleotides read TGTGCCAGCAGTTTAAGCTCCAGCGGGAACACCGGGGAGCTGTTTTTT.

This clone has a handful of counts. The CDR3 is CASRGTSETQYF. Here the CDR3 DNA reads TGTGCCAGCAGGGGGACTTCAGAGACCCAGTACTTC. The rearrangement uses TRBV9 and TRBJ2-5; D perhaps matches TRBD2 (6 bases). Germline-derived CDR1 and CDR2 are SGDLS and YYNGEE. The CDR3 spans 12 residues. V dropped 5 bases and J dropped 4 bases, with 9 bases sitting between them.

This chain connects TRBV19 to TRBJ2-7; 9 bases agree with TRBD1. With V trimmed by 7 bases and J by 2 bases, 6 bases remained unmatched. Germline V gene sequence: CDR1 LNHDA, CDR2 SQIVND (reference sequence). The CDR3 has 14 residues. CDR3 nucleotide sequence: TGTGCCAGTACCCCGGGACAGGGCCCCTACGAGCAGTACTTC. Its protein product is CASTPGQGPYEQYF.

The chain uses TRBV20-1 and TRBJ2-7; D not resolved. This CDR3 comprises 11 residues. Germline V lookup: CDR1 DFQATT, CDR2 SNEGSKA (reference sequence). V lost 6 bases to trimming and J lost 4 bases, with 10 bases between them. CDR3 sequence (DNA): TGCAGTGCAAAACAGATTTACGAGCAGTACTTC. This gives the protein CSAKQIYEQYF.

This chain connects TRBV29-1 to TRBJ2-7, with D possibly matching TRBD1 (6 bases). The CDR3 contains 12 residues. Germline CDR1 reads SQVTM; CDR2 reads ANQGSEA. Trimming removed 7 bases from V and 2 bases from J, with 12 bases in between. The chain's CDR3 is CSARDTTYEQYF. CDR3 sequence (DNA): TGCAGCGCCCGGGACACGACCTACGAGCAGTACTTC.

This clone was counted a few times. V is TRBV29-1 and J is TRBJ2-1, with D tentatively TRBD2 (6 bases). Germline V gene sequence: CDR1 SQVTM, CDR2 ANQGSEA. V lost 0 bases and J 4 bases, leaving 19 bases between the germline ends. The length of the CDR3 is 17 residues. The CDR3 region is CSVEETALARAYNEQFF. The CDR3 nucleotides read TGCAGCGTTGAAGAAACGGCCCTAGCGCGCGCATACAATGAGCAGTTCTTC.

The chain uses TRBV5-6 and TRBJ1-1; 7 nucleotides align to TRBD1. Germline values: CDR1 SGHDT, CDR2 YYEEEE. The CDR3 length is 15 residues. V shed 3 bases, J shed 1 base, and the junction held 6 bases outside the gene matches. CDR3: CASSSTGAWNTEAFF. CDR3 coding DNA: TGTGCCAGCAGCTCAACAGGGGCTTGGAACACTGAAGCTTTCTTT.

This clone has only a few counts. The genes are TRBV5-1 and TRBJ2-1; 10 bases line up with TRBD1. The V gene end was trimmed by 1 base and the J gene end by 7 bases; junction bases not matched to a gene: 2. The CDR3 runs to 14 residues. Germline V gene sequence: CDR1 SGHRS, CDR2 YFSETQ. The CDR3 DNA follows: TGCGCCAGCAGCTTGCGGGACAGGGGAAATGAGCAGTTCTTC. Encoded protein: CASSLRDRGNEQFF.

The chain combines TRBV6-7 with TRBJ2-1, with TRBD2 identical over 11 bases. TRBV6-7 is treated as an ORF (open reading frame) with a function not yet certain. The CDR3 sequence is 16 residues long. J was trimmed by 4 bases and V by 2 bases; bases with no gene match: 4. CDR3 sequence: CASSYPGTSGYNEQFF. CDR3 nucleotides: TGTGCCAGCAGTTACCCCGGGACTAGCGGTTACAATGAGCAGTTCTTC.

This clone was counted a few times. The chain has TRBV6-6 and TRBJ2-3; 10 bases align to TRBD2. V shed 6 bases and J 4 bases; nucleotides not matched to a gene: 10. CDR1 MNHNY and CDR2 SVGAGI come from the germline V gene (reference sequence). CDR3 size: 16 residues. The CDR3 DNA is TGTGCCAGCAGACTTGAACTAGCGGGACAAGCAGATACGCAGTATTTT. Protein: CASRLELAGQADTQYF.

V and J are TRBV28 and TRBJ1-2, with D possibly TRBD1 on 5 matching bases. The CDR3 is 13 amino acids. Germline-derived CDR1 and CDR2 are MDHEN and SYDVKM. Trimming removed 3 bases from V and 4 bases from J, with 9 bases in between. This CDR3 reads CASSFGGSYGYTF. The DNA of the CDR3 is TGTGCCAGCAGTTTCGGGGGGAGCTATGGCTACACCTTC.